These 8 T cell receptor beta chains came from one sample sequenced in a study of glioma-infiltrating T cells after dendritic cell vaccination. Time point in this sample: after dendritic cell vaccination, including at tumor progression/relapse. Some clones are missing from TCRdb's copy, which holds only in-frame ones; the method was immunoSEQ multiplex PCR. This table has tens of thousands of clones, 85% appearing once. The material sequenced was blood, taken after dendritic cell vaccination. These receptors came from a human donor with glioblastoma.

The gene calls are TRBV30 and TRBJ2-2; D perhaps matches TRBD1 (6 bases). Trimming cost V 3 bases and J 6 bases, with 11 bases left between them. Germline V lookup: CDR1 GTSNPN, CDR2 SVGIG (reference sequence). This CDR3 region has 13 residues. The CDR3 reads CAWRGYRAGELFF. DNA of the CDR3: TGTGCCTGGAGGGGCTACAGGGCCGGGGAGCTGTTTTTT.

The V call is TRBV4-1, the J call TRBJ2-1, with 11 positions matching TRBD2. After removal of 4 bases from V and 5 bases from J, the junction contained 10 bases not matched to a gene. The CDR3 loop spans 17 amino acids. Per the germline V gene, CDR1 is MGHRA and CDR2 is YSYEKL. The CDR3 protein is CASSPAGSSGGNNEQFF. CDR3 bases: TGCGCCAGCAGCCCCGCAGGGTCTAGCGGGGGGAACAATGAGCAGTTCTTC.

The chain links TRBV19 to TRBJ2-7; the D gene is possibly TRBD2 (7 bases). V was shortened by 5 bases and J by 1 base, with 24 bases between the two germline ends. The CDR3 extends over 18 amino acids. The germline CDR1 and CDR2 sequences are LNHDA and SQIVND (reference sequence). The CDR3 coding sequence is TGTGCCAGTAGTCCGTCCGAATCGGGGGGACACAGGTCCTACGAGCAGTACTTC. As protein: CASSPSESGGHRSYEQYF.

The CDR3 here is CASSVKGGMETQYF. Here the CDR3 DNA reads TGTGCCAGCAGCGTCAAGGGAGGTATGGAGACCCAGTACTTC. The rearrangement links TRBV9 to TRBJ2-5; D is perhaps TRBD2 (6 bases). The V end was cut by 2 bases, the J end by 5 bases, with 13 bases between. Germline assignment: CDR1 SGDLS and CDR2 YYNGEE. The CDR3 runs 14 residues. Combining the CDR3 with reference TRBV9 and TRBJ2-5 gives the whole variable domain DSGVTQTPKHLITATGQRVTLRCSPRSGDLSVYWYQQSLDQGLQFLIQYYNGEERAKGNILERFSAQQFPDLHSELNLSSLELGDSALYFCASSVKGGMETQYFGPGTRLLVL.

In its sample, this clone was seen once. The chain carries TRBV7-2 and TRBJ2-2; 13 bases fit TRBD2. With V trimmed by 2 bases and J by 3 bases, 3 bases remained unmatched. CDR3 length: 17 residues. Germline CDR1 and CDR2: SGHTA and FQGNSA. The CDR3 DNA reads TGTGCCAGCAGCTTACTAGGACTAGCGGGGGACACCGGGGAGCTGTTTTTT. Protein sequence: CASSLLGLAGDTGELFF.

The genes are TRBV4-1 and TRBJ2-1, with 15 positions matching TRBD2. The CDR3 contains 18 residues. CDR1 MGHRA and CDR2 YSYEKL come from the germline V gene. V lost 2 bases, J lost 6 bases, and 8 bases stayed unmatched. CDR3 protein: CASSQRTSGGEPANEQFF. CDR3 in DNA: TGCGCCAGCAGCCAAAGGACTAGCGGGGGGGAACCGGCCAATGAGCAGTTCTTC.

The chain uses TRBV5-1 and TRBJ1-2; TRBD1 is a possible D gene (6 bases). In germline, CDR1 is SGHRS, CDR2 YFSETQ. The ends were cut back, 3 bases at V and 0 bases at J, with 15 bases in the middle. The CDR3 loop spans 16 amino acids. The CDR3 sequence is CASSSTGGAPNYGYTF. The CDR3 nucleotides read TGCGCCAGCAGCTCAACGGGGGGGGCGCCTAACTATGGCTACACCTTC.

This clone was detected only once. V usage is TRBV19 and J usage is TRBJ2-1, with D unclear. The CDR3 runs to 15 residues. Germline V gene lookup returns CDR1 LNHDA and CDR2 SQIVND (reference sequence). V gave up 6 bases and J gave up 0 bases, with 12 bases separating them. CDR3 residues: CASSDYPTSYNEQFF. The DNA for the CDR3 is TGTGCCAGTAGCGATTATCCTACCTCCTACAATGAGCAGTTCTTC.